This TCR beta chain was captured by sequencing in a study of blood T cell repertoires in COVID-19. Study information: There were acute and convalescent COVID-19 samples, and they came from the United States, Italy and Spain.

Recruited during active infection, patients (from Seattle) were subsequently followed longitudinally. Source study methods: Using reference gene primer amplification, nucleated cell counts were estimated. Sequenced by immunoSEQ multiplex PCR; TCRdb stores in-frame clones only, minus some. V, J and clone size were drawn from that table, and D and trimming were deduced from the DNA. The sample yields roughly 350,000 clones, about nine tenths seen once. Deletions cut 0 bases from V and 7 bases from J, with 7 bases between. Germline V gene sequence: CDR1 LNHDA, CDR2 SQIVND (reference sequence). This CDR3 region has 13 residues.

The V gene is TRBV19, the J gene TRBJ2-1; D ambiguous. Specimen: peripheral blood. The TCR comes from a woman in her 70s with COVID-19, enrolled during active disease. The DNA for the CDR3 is TGTGCCAGTAGTATAGATAGCCGGAATGAGCAGTTCTTC. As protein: CASSIDSRNEQFF.